This entry concerns a single T cell receptor beta chain. Its antigen is still unknown. The sample comes from a study of beta chain features in type 1 diabetes. Study at large: Examination covered 107,917,701 sorted cells spanning all samples. The study's findings and limits: When Type 1 diabetes patients were examined, their TCRB CDR3s proved moderately but significantly shorter in all four CD4+ subsets.

Stem cell-like memory, regulatory, central memory and naive CD4+ cells were sorted via CD45RO/CCR7/CD25/CD127/CD95/CD27. The trim removed 7 bases at V and 1 base at J, leaving 9 bases unmatched. The CDR3 extends over 15 amino acids. Per germline, CDR1 SNHLY and CDR2 FYNNEI. Expressed TCRB transcripts were sequenced because the isolated RNA had all been reverse transcribed beforehand. The study sequenced naive, central memory and regulatory T cell samples to an average of about 3.57 million reads. The protocol was immunoSEQ multiplex PCR, while the TCRdb copy is restricted to in-frame clones and leaves out a portion. The table includes around 250,000 clones, roughly 24% detected once.

V is TRBV2 and J is TRBJ2-5; 7 positions agree with TRBD1. The sample was naive CD4+ T cells from blood. The clonotype originates from a woman in her twenties or thirties with type 1 diabetes. CDR3 residues: CASIKGTVAQETQYF. In DNA, the CDR3 is TGTGCCAGCATAAAAGGGACAGTGGCCCAAGAGACCCAGTACTTC.